This TCR beta chain was identified during a study of blood T cell repertoires in COVID-19. At the level of the study: Italy, Spain and the United States were the sources of the convalescent and acute COVID-19 samples.

Trimming cost V 3 bases and J 6 bases, with 10 bases left between them. Germline loops: CDR1 SGHRS, CDR2 YFSETQ. This CDR3 region has 13 residues. The assay was immunoSEQ multiplex PCR, and TCRdb's table has in-frame clones only and misses some. Of about 120,000 clones detected, about 88% appear once; the ten largest clones hold 4% to 5%. Seattle-derived patients entered the study during active infection and were followed longitudinally. This receptor was identified in a man aged 55-75 years with COVID-19, enrolled during active disease. Material: peripheral blood. The rearrangement joins TRBV5-1 to TRBJ2-1; D possibly corresponds to TRBD1 (6 bases). CDR3 sequence (DNA): TGCGCCAGCAGCTCTCAGGGGCCCAATGAGCAGTTCTTC. Translated: CASSSQGPNEQFF.